Listed below are T cell receptor beta chains from one sample, sequenced in a study of beta chain features in type 1 diabetes. Sequencing was performed with immunoSEQ multiplex PCR; in TCRdb, only in-frame clones are kept and a portion is missing. Found here are 120,000 or so clones, around 16% of them singletons; the top ten hold around 2.5%. Sequencing input: central memory CD4+ T cells from blood. These TCRs come from a young man with type 1 diabetes. Each CDR3 is given with its conserved first and last residue.

CASSDSNMVNTGELFF 16 TRBV25-1
CASSGDYANEQFF 13 TRBV2
CAISQTGTGGDSPLHF 16 TRBV10-3
CASSVAMDSYEQYF 14 TRBV9
CSVMPGGDEQFF 12 TRBV29-1
CASSLMEGAVGGQFF 15 TRBV13
CASSPGPTYPLSYEQYF 17 TRBV4-3
CASSGANYGYTF 12 TRBV2
CASSQFIAPANTGELFF 17 TRBV4-3
CAWSATGDLETQYF 14 TRBV30
CASSQKTSPSTGELFF 16 TRBV4-3
CSVEGGTGANVLTF 14 TRBV29-1
CASTIQGRGTEAFF 14 TRBV7-2
CASSLVLDAGELFF 14 TRBV11-2
CASSEGQETQYF 12 TRBV5-1
CASSSFGPGGSYEQYF 16 TRBV28
CASSLQTYEQYF 12 TRBV7-2
CASSSGTHQPQHF 13 TRBV18
CAWRTSGSQNEQFF 14 TRBV30
CASSPLAPYQETQYF 15 TRBV13
CAWSKSGWQETQYF 14 TRBV30
CASSRPSGSAVEQFF 15 TRBV18
CASSLQETQYF 11 TRBV11-2